This TCR beta chain is from a study of cytomegalovirus exposure and HLA in healthy donors. Study overall: Earlier, 100 million to 130 million unique TCR beta sequences were recovered from 170 million or so T cells by an analysis.

Study-wide points: In a later analysis, most CMV-associated TCR beta chains appeared HLA-restricted.

Comment on this clone: What it recognizes is unknown.

Likely unrecorded immune exposures existed in these nominally healthy donors. This PCR relied on a set of 60 Vbeta primers and 13 Jbeta primers. Clones were sequenced by immunoSEQ multiplex PCR, and TCRdb holds only the in-frame ones, with some missing. Of roughly 170,000 clones detected, under 90% appear once; the ten largest clones hold almost 7%. Germline values: CDR1 MNHEY, CDR2 SMNVEV (reference sequence). The CDR3 has 12 amino acids. This clonotype was sampled from a man aged 25 to 40 in good health and CMV-seropositive. The rearrangement joins TRBV27 to TRBJ1-5; TRBD1 agrees at 9 bases. The sample comprised PBMCs. In nucleotides, the CDR3 is TGTGCAGTGGGACAGGGCACTCAGCCCCAGCATTTT. Translated: CAVGQGTQPQHF.